The clone carrying this TCR beta chain was detected only once. Measured with immunoSEQ multiplex PCR; TCRdb has only the in-frame clones, and not every one. The sample holds some 79,000 clones, roughly 87% seen once. This entry is derived from a study of control samples from healthy donors and cancer patients. Germline V gives CDR1 SGHDT, CDR2 YYEEEE. V was cut by 4 bases and J by 4 bases, with 20 bases left in between. The CDR3 contains 17 residues. The chain carries TRBV5-6 and TRBJ2-2; D assignment may be TRBD1 or TRBD2 (5 bases each). The sequenced material came from blood. The sequence came from a woman aged 45 to 65 in good health. As DNA, the CDR3 is TGTGCCAGCAGCGGTGGTTTTGGGACCTTCGGCACCGGGGAGCTGTTTTTT. Its protein product is CASSGGFGTFGTGELFF.